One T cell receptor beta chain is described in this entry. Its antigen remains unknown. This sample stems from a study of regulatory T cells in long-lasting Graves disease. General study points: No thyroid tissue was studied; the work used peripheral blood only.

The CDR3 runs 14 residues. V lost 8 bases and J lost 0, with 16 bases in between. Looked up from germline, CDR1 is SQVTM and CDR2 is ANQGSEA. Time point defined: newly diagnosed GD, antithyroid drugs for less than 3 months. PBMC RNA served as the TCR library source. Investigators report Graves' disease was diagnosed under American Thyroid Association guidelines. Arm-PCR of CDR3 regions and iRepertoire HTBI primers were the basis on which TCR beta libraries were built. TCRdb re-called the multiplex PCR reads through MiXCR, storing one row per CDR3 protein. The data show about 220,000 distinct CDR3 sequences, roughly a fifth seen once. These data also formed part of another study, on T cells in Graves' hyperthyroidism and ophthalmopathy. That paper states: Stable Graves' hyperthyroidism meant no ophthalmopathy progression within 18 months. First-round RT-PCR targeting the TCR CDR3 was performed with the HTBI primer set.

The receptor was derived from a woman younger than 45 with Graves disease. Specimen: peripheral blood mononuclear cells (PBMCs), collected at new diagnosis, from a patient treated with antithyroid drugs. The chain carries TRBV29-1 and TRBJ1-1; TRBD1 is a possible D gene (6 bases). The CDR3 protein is CSQWGGALNTEAFF. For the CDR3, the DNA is TGCAGCCAATGGGGGGGGGCCCTGAACACTGAAGCTTTCTTT.